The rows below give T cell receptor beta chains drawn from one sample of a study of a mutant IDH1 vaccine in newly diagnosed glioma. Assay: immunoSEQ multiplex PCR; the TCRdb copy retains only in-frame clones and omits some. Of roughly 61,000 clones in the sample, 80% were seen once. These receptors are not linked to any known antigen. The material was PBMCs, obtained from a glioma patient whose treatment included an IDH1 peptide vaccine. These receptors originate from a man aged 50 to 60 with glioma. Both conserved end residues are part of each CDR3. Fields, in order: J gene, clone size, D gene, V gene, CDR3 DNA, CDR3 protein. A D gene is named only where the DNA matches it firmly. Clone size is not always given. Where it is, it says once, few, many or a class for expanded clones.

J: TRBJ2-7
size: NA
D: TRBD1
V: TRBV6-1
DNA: TGTGCCAGCAGTGAAATTGAGGGGGCTGGGAACGAGCAGTACTTC
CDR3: CASSEIEGAGNEQYF

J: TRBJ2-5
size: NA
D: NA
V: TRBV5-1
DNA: TGCGCCAGCAGCCACCAAGAGACCCAGTACTTC
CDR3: CASSHQETQYF

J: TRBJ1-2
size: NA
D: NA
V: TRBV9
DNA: TGTGCCAGCAGCGTAGACTGGGGCCCGGACGTGGAACATGGCTACACCTTC
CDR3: CASSVDWGPDVEHGYTF

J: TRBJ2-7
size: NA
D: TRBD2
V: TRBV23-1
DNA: TGCGCCAGCAGTCTCACGGGAGGGGACGGGCAGTACTTC
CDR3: CASSLTGGDGQYF

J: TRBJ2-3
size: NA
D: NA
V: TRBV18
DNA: TGTGCCAGCTCACCGGCGGCAGGAGGGGGAACAGATACGCAGTATTTT
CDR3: CASSPAAGGGTDTQYF

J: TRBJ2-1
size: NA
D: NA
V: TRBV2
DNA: TGTGCCAGCAGTCTCCTTCGGCTAGCCTCCGCCAATGAGCAGTTCTTC
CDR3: CASSLLRLASANEQFF

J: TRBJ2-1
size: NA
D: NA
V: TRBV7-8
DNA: TGTGCCAGCAGCGCCATAAGCCTTAGGGGGAGCTACAATGAGCAGTTCTTC
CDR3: CASSAISLRGSYNEQFF

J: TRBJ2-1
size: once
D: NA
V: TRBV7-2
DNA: TGTGCCAGCAGCTTAGGTCCTACAGTTGAGCAGTTCTTC
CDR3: CASSLGPTVEQFF

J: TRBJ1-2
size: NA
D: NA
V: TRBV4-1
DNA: TGCGCCAGCAGCCAATCATCGACAGTGGACTATGGCTACACCTTC
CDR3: CASSQSSTVDYGYTF

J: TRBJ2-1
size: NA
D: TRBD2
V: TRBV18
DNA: TGTGCCAGCTCACCACTTACAAGCGGGAGGGCCTTGAATGAGCAGTTCTTC
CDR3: CASSPLTSGRALNEQFF

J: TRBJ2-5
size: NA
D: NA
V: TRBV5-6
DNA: TGTGCCAGCAGCTTACAGCGAGCTATGAGAGAGACCCAGTACTTC
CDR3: CASSLQRAMRETQYF

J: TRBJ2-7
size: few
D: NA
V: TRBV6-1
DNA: TGTGCCAGCACCCTGGGACAGCTTAGCGGCGAGCAGTACTTC
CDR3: CASTLGQLSGEQYF

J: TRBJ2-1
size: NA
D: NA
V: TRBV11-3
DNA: TGTGCCAGCAGTTCGAAAGGAAGAGCTTCCTACAATGAGCAGTTCTTC
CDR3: CASSSKGRASYNEQFF

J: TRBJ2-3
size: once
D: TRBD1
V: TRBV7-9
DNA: TGTGCCAGCAGCTGGGGTTCCGGGACAGGGGATATAGATACGCAGTATTTT
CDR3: CASSWGSGTGDIDTQYF

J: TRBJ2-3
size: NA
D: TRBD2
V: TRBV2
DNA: TGTGCCAGCAGTGAATCACTAGCGGGGGATACGCAGTATTTT
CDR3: CASSESLAGDTQYF

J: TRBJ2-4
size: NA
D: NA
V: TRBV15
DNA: TGTGCCACCAGCAGACCCCCGGGGGACATTCAGTACTTC
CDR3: CATSRPPGDIQYF

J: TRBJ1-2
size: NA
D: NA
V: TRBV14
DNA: TGTGCCAGCAGCCGCGAGGTAGGCGGCTACACCTTC
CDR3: CASSREVGGYTF

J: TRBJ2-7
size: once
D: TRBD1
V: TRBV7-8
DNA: TGTGCCAGCAGCTTGGCGTCAGGGGGCCCATACGAGCAGTACTTC
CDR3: CASSLASGGPYEQYF

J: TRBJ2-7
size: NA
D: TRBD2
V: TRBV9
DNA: TGTGCCAGCAGCGTGCTAGCGGAGGATTACGAGCAGTACTTC
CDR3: CASSVLAEDYEQYF

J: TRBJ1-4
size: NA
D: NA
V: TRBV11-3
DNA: TGTGCCAGCAGCTTTTTATTTTCTCCGAATGAAAAACTGTTTTTT
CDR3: CASSFLFSPNEKLFF

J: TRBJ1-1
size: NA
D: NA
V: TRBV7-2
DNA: TGTGCCAGCAGCGCCCAGTGGGGAATGAACACTGAAGCTTTCTTT
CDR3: CASSAQWGMNTEAFF

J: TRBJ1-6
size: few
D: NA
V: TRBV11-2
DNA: TGTGCCAGCAGGGGCCCAGGGACCCTCCACTTT
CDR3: CASRGPGTLHF

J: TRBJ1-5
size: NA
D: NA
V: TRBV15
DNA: TGTGCCACCAGCAGAGATCTTGGAGGGGCTCAGCCCCAGCATTTT
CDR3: CATSRDLGGAQPQHF

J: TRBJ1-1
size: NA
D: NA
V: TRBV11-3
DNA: TGTGCCAGCAGCTTGCAGGGGATGAACACTGAAGCTTTCTTT
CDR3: CASSLQGMNTEAFF

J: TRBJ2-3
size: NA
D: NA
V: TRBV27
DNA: TGTGCCAGCAGGCCCCTGAATGCAGATACGCAGTATTTT
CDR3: CASRPLNADTQYF

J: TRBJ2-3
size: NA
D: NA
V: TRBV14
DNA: TGTGCCAGCAGCCTATGGACAGATACGCAGTATTTT
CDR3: CASSLWTDTQYF

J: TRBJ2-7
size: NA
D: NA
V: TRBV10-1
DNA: TGCGCCGAGGTGATAGTCCCGGCGGGCGAGCAGTACTTC
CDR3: CAEVIVPAGEQYF

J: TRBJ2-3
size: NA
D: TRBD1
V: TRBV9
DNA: TGTGCCAGCAGCCTTCAGGGGGCAGGCACAGATACGCAGTATTTT
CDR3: CASSLQGAGTDTQYF

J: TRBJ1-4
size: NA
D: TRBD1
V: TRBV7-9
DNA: TGTGCCAGCAGCTTAGGTCCGGGACAGGGAAGGACAAAACTGTTTTTT
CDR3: CASSLGPGQGRTKLFF

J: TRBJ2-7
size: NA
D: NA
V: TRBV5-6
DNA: TGTGCCAGCAGCTTGGGGGCCTACGAGCAGTACTTC
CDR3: CASSLGAYEQYF

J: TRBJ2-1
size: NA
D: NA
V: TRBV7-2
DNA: TGTGCCAGCAGTTCCGGGACGTACAATGAGCAGTTCTTC
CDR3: CASSSGTYNEQFF

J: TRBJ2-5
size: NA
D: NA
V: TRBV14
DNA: TGTGCCAGCAGCCATGGGGAGACCCAGTACTTC
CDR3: CASSHGETQYF

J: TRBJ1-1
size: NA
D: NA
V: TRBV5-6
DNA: TGTGCCAGCAGCTTGATTATAGGACAGCTGGAGTACACTGAAGCTTTCTTT
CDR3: CASSLIIGQLEYTEAFF

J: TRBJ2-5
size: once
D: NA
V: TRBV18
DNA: TGTGCCACCCAACGGTCCAGTCAAGAGACCCAGTACTTC
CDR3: CATQRSSQETQYF

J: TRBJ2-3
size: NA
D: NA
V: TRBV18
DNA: TGTGCCAGCTCACCACCTTCCACAGATACGCAGTATTTT
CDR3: CASSPPSTDTQYF

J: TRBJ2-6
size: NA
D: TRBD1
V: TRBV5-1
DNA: TGCGCCAGCAGCTTGATAGGGCAGGGGGCGCCGGGGGCCAACGTCCTGACTTTC
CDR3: CASSLIGQGAPGANVLTF

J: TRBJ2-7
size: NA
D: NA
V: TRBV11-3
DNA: TGTGCCAGCAGCTCGAGGGGTTTTTACGAGCAGTACTTC
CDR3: CASSSRGFYEQYF

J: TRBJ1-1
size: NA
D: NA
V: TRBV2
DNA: TGTGCCAGCAGGGGGGAAGGGAAAGTCGAAGCTTTCTTT
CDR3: CASRGEGKVEAFF

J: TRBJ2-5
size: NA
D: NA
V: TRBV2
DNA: TGTGCCAGCAGCCTGGAGGGGGAAACAAAGACCCAGTACTTC
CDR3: CASSLEGETKTQYF

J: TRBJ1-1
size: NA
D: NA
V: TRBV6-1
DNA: TGTGCCAGCAGCGTTCAGGGGTCGGGCACTGAAGCTTTCTTT
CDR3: CASSVQGSGTEAFF

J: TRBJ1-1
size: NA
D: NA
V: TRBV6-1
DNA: TGTGCCAGCAAAAGGGAAAGAACTGAAGCTTTCTTT
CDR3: CASKRERTEAFF

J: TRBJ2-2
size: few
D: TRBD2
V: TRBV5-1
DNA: TGCGCCAGCAACACTGGGCTAGCGGGGCGTGGGGAGCTGTTTTTT
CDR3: CASNTGLAGRGELFF

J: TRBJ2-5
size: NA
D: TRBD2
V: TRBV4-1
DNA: TGCGCCAGCAGCCAAGATCGAAGCGGGAGCACGAAGACCCAGTACTTC
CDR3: CASSQDRSGSTKTQYF

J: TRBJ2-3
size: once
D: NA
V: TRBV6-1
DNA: TGTGCCAGCAGTGAACCAGATACGCAGTATTTT
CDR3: CASSEPDTQYF

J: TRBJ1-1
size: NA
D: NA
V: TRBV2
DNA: TGTGCCAGCAGTGAAGCGCGACAGGCCCTTAAGCACACTGAAGCTTTCTTT
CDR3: CASSEARQALKHTEAFF

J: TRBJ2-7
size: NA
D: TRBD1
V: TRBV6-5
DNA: TGTGCCACCGGTACGGGACAGGGGTATTACGAGCAGTACTTC
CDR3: CATGTGQGYYEQYF

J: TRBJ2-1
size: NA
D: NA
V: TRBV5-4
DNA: TGTGCCAGCAGCTTGGAGGTTGACAATGAGCAGTTCTTC
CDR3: CASSLEVDNEQFF